Listed below are T cell receptor beta chains from one sample, sequenced in a study of blood T cell repertoires in COVID-19. Assay used: immunoSEQ multiplex PCR; TCRdb lists only in-frame clones, some missing. The profile shows 200,000 to 300,000 clones, about 91% of them singletons. The sequenced sample was peripheral blood. These receptor sequences come from a person between 18 and 35 years old with COVID-19, enrolled during active disease. Each CDR3 is given without its conserved first and last residue. The D gene is left open where the match is weak.

CDR3	V	J	D
ATSDRHKLSETQY	TRBV24-1	TRBJ2-5	-
ASCLDRGLGYGYT	TRBV4-3	TRBJ1-2	TRBD1
ASSYQPGTVYEQY	TRBV6-2/TRBV6-3	TRBJ2-7	TRBD1
ASSPGTGSFTDTQY	TRBV5-5	TRBJ2-3	TRBD1
ASSSGTGGRETQY	TRBV27	TRBJ2-5	TRBD1
ASSLGASIYEQY	TRBV28	TRBJ2-7	-
ASSPGNTEAF	TRBV10-2	TRBJ1-1	-
SVDGDSPYEQY	TRBV29-1	TRBJ2-7	TRBD1
ASSQDERRGAQETQY	TRBV4-1	TRBJ2-5	-
ASSLGLTSGEEGEQF	TRBV5-1	TRBJ2-1	TRBD2
ASSQDARYNEQF	TRBV3-1/TRBV3-2	TRBJ2-1	-
ASSRQGGSPLH	TRBV7-9	TRBJ1-6	TRBD1
ATSTLISGAETQY	TRBV15	TRBJ2-5	TRBD2
ASSGRPGLAVSEQY	TRBV10-1	TRBJ2-7	TRBD2
ASSVESFTDTQY	TRBV9	TRBJ2-3	-
SVVGNSGELF	TRBV29-1	TRBJ2-2	-
ASSWGQGPGNTIY	TRBV5-6	TRBJ1-3	TRBD1
ASSLSSGSSFYEQY	TRBV7-9	TRBJ2-7	-
ASSSAGTYSGNTIY	TRBV19	TRBJ1-3	-
ASSSTGTRTTEAF	TRBV5-5	TRBJ1-1	-
ASSYRDRGRYEQY	TRBV6-5	TRBJ2-7	TRBD1
ASSVGTGDYGYT	TRBV9	TRBJ1-2	TRBD1
ASSLAWTGGDSPLH	TRBV7-2	TRBJ1-6	TRBD1
ASAKLPPRQGANIQY	TRBV7-6	TRBJ2-4	TRBD1
ATSRDRPGNQPQH	TRBV15	TRBJ1-5	TRBD1
ASSLVRASATDTQY	TRBV5-6	TRBJ2-3	-
ASNEGGTSYEQY	TRBV6-5	TRBJ2-7	-
ASSYSRRGNLALH	TRBV6-5	TRBJ1-6	-
ASSFGGRDYEQF	TRBV5-1	TRBJ2-1	-
ASSRLQGGSQPQH	TRBV6-2/TRBV6-3	TRBJ1-5	-
ASSLWEAGSTGELF	TRBV27	TRBJ2-2	-
AWSGGGSDTQY	TRBV30	TRBJ2-3	-
ASGRGSGTDTQY	TRBV2	TRBJ2-3	-
ATIALAGYEQF	TRBV7-2	TRBJ2-1	TRBD2
ASSFGLAGILADTQY	TRBV5-1	TRBJ2-3	TRBD2
ASSDPQGQPQH	TRBV6-1	TRBJ1-5	-
ASSYDLPGAYYGYT	TRBV6-5	TRBJ1-2	-
ASSYSFGGSPLH	TRBV6-5	TRBJ1-6	-
ASTSLGGGTEAF	TRBV3-1/TRBV3-2	TRBJ1-1	TRBD1
ASSLAVGVSNQPQH	TRBV7-2	TRBJ1-5	-
ASSTGLADTQY	TRBV7-9	TRBJ2-3	-
ASTTLAGGNNEQF	TRBV7-2	TRBJ2-1	TRBD2
ATSERARGETQY	TRBV24-1	TRBJ2-5	-
ASSYTEGEQY	TRBV6-2/TRBV6-3	TRBJ2-7	-
ASSPGTGNYGYT	TRBV5-1	TRBJ1-2	TRBD1
ASSQWEWGGMSTEAF	TRBV18	TRBJ1-1	-
ASSQDGGGSQDTQY	TRBV3-1/TRBV3-2	TRBJ2-3	-
ASSSSAGGPVEQF	TRBV7-9	TRBJ2-1	TRBD2
ASSVSSGSAGEQY	TRBV9	TRBJ2-7	TRBD2
ASSYSGDAGYEQY	TRBV6-5	TRBJ2-7	-